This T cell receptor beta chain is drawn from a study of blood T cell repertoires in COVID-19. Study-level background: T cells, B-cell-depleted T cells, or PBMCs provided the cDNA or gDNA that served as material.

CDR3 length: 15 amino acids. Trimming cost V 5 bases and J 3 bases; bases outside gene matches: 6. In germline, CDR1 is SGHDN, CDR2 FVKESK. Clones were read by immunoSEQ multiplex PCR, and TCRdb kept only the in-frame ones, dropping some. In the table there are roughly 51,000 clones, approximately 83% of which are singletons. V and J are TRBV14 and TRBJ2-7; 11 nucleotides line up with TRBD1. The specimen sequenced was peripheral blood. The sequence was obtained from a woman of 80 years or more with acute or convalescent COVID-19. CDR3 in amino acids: CASSYRDRGIYEQYF. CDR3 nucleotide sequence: TGTGCCAGCAGCTATCGGGACAGGGGGATCTACGAGCAGTACTTC. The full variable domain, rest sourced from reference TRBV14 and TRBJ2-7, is EAGVTQFPSHSVIEKGQTVTLRCDPISGHDNLYWYRRVMGKEIKFLLHFVKESKQDESGMPNNRFLAERTGGTYSTLKVQPAELEDSGVYFCASSYRDRGIYEQYFGPGTRLTVT.